This T cell receptor (beta chain) was identified during a study of blood T cell repertoires in COVID-19. Looking at the study overall: Sources were T cells, B-cell-depleted T cells, or PBMCs; the material itself was cDNA or gDNA.

Original processing notes: Counts of nucleated cells, estimated from reference gene primer amplification, were obtained. The repertoire was sequenced with immunoSEQ multiplex PCR; TCRdb's copy has only in-frame clones and lacks some. That table is the source of V, J and clone size, and D and trimming were worked out from the DNA. The sample lists roughly 290,000 clones, roughly 85% occurring once. Remarks on this clone: The junction and the germline gene differ at one end; a read error may be behind it.

The cohort comprised adults aged roughly 18 to 95 years residing in about two dozen US areas. For recovered donors of Cohort 3, there were two negative PCRs, clearance, or symptom resolution. Germline values: CDR1 SSHAT, CDR2 FNYEAQ (reference sequence). The CDR3 is 16 residues long. The receptor's source is a man between 25 and 39 years old who had recovered from COVID-19. The chain couples TRBV7-7 to TRBJ2-5; the match to TRBD1 covers 7 bases. The specimen sequenced was PBMCs or T cells enriched from blood (not recorded which). CDR3 sequence reads: CASSRGWGQTQETQYF. As DNA, the CDR3 is TGTGCTAGCAGCCGAGGGTGGGGACAGACCCAAGAGACCCAGTACTTC.